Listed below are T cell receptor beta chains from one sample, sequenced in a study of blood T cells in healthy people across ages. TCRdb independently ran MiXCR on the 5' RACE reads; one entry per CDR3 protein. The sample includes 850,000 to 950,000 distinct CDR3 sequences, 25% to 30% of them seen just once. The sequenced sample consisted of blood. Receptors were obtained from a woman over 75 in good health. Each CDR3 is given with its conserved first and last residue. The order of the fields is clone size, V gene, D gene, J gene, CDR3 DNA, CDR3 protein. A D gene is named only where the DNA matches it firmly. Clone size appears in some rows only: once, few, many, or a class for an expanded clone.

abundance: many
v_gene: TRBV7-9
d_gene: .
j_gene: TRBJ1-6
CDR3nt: TGTGCCAGCAGCTTAGAAGGCAGTTCACCCCTCCACTTT
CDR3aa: CASSLEGSSPLHF

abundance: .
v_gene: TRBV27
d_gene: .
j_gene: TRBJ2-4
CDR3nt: TGTGCCAGCAGTCCCCAGAGGATAGCCAAAAACATTCAGTACTTC
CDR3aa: CASSPQRIAKNIQYF

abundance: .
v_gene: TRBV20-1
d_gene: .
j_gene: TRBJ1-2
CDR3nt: TGCAGTGCCGAGGGGGGCAGAGGTAGAGGCTACACCTTC
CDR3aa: CSAEGGRGRGYTF

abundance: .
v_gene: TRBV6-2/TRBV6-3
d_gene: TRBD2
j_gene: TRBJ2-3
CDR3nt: TGTGCCAGCAGTTACTGCCGCGGGAGGGGATGTACGCAGTATTTT
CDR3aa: CASSYCRGRGCTQYF

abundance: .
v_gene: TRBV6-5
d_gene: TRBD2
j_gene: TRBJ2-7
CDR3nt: TGTGCCAGCAGTTACCGACCAAGCGGGGGGGCCGACGAGCAGTACTTC
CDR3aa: CASSYRPSGGADEQYF

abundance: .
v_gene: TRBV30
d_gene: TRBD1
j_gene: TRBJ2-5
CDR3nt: TGTGCCTACGGACAGGGGGCTGGGGAGACCCAGCACTTC
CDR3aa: CAYGQGAGETQHF

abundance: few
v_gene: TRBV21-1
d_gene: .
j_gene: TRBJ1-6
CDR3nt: TGTGCCAGCAGCAAGGCTGCTCGTTATAATTCACCCCTCCACTTT
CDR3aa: CASSKAARYNSPLHF

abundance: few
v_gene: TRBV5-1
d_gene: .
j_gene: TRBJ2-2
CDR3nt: TGCGCCAGCAGCTTGGTGGGGGGCCATACCGGGGAGCTGTTTTTT
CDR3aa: CASSLVGGHTGELFF

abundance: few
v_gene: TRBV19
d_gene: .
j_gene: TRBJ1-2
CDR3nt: TGTGCCAGTAGTGCACAGGGAAACGGCTATGGCTACACCTTC
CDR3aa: CASSAQGNGYGYTF

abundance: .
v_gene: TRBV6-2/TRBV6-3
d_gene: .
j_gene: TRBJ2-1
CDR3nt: TGTGCCAGCAGTTACTCTGGCCCGACAGCGTATTCCTACAATGAGCGGTTCTTC
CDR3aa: CASSYSGPTAYSYNERFF

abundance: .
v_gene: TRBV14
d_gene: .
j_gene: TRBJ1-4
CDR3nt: TGTGCCAGCAGCCAAGATGGGGGACGTATACCTACTTTTGCAACTAATGAAAAACTGTTTTTT
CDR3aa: CASSQDGGRIPTFATNEKLFF

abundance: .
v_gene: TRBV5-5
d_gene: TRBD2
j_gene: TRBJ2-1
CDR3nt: TGTGCCAGCAGCTTGGAGGGACTAGCGGGCGCGAGCTCCTACAATGAGCAGTTCTTC
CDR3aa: CASSLEGLAGASSYNEQFF

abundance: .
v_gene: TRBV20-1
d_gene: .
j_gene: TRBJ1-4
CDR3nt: TGCAGTGCTAGAAGGACAGCAACTAATGAAAAACTGTTTTTT
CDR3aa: CSARRTATNEKLFF

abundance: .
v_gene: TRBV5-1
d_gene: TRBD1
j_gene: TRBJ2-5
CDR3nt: TGCGCCAGCAGCCAGAGAGCCGGGACAGGGCACAATGAGCAGTACTTC
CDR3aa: CASSQRAGTGHNEQYF

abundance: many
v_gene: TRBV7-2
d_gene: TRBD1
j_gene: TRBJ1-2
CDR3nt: TGTGCCAGCAGCCCCGGACAGGGGGCTCGGTATGGCTACACCTTC
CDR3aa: CASSPGQGARYGYTF

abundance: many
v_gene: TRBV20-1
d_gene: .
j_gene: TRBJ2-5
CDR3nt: TGCAGTGCTTCCGGGACCCAAGAGACCCAGTACTTC
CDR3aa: CSASGTQETQYF

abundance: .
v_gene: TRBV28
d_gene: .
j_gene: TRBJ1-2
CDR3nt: TGTGCCAGCAGAACCGGTTCCGGGACGACCCACACCTTC
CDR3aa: CASRTGSGTTHTF

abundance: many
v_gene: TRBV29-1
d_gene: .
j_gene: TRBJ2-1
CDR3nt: TGCAGCTCAGGAAAAACAGGGAACAATGAGCAGTTCTTC
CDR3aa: CSSGKTGNNEQFF

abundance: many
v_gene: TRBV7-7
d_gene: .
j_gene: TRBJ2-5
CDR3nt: TGTGCTAGCAGCGCCCAGGGGGGGCAGGAGACCCAGTACTTC
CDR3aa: CASSAQGGQETQYF

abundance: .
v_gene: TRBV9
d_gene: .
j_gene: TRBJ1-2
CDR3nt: TGTGCCAGCAGCGTAGCCCCGAAGAGTGGCTACACCTTC
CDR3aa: CASSVAPKSGYTF

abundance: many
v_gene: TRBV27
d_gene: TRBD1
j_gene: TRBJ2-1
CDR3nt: TGTGCCAGCAGTCCTAGAGGGGGACAGGGCTACAATGAGCAGTTCTTC
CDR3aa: CASSPRGGQGYNEQFF

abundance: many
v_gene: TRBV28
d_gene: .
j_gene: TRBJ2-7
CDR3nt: TGTGCCAGCAGCCGGTCCCTGCAACTTTACGAGCAGTACTTC
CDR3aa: CASSRSLQLYEQYF

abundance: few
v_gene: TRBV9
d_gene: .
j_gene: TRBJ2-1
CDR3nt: TGTGCCAGCAGCGCTGACTCCAATGAGCAGTTCTTC
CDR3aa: CASSADSNEQFF

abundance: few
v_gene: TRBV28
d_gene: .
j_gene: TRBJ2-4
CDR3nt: TGTGCCAGCAGTTTCAGGGCCCGTGGGGGGCTGGGGATCAAAAACATTCAGTACTTC
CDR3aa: CASSFRARGGLGIKNIQYF

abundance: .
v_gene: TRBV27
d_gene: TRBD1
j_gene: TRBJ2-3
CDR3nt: TGTGCCAGCAGCCCGGACAGGGGGCTAAAAAGCACAGATACGCAGTATTTT
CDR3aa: CASSPDRGLKSTDTQYF

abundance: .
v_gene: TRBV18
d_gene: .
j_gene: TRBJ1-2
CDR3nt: TGTGCCAGCTCACCACGGAACAGGGTATTATCGTTACTCTATGGCTGCACCTTC
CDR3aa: CASSPRNRVLSLLYGCTF

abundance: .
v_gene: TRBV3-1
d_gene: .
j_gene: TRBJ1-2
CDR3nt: TGTGCCAGCAGCCAGATACAGGATAGCTATGGCTACACCTTC
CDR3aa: CASSQIQDSYGYTF

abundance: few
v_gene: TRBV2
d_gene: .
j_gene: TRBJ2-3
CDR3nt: TGTGCCAGCAAGCAGGGGCACACAGATACGCAGTATTTT
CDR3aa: CASKQGHTDTQYF

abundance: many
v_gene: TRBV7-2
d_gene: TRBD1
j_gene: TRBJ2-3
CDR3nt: TGTGCCAGCAGCTTACAACAGGGGTCAGATACGCAGTATTTT
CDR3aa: CASSLQQGSDTQYF

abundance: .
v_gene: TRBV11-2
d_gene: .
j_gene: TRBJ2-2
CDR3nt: TGTGCCAGCAGCTTAGGAAGACAGCCGAACACCGGGGAGCTGTTTTTT
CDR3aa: CASSLGRQPNTGELFF

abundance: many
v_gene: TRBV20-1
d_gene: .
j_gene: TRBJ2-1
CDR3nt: TGCAGTGCCCCCCCTTGGGGGGCAACCAATGAGCAGTTCTTC
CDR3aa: CSAPPWGATNEQFF

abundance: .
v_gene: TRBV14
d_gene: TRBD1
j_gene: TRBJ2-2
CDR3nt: TGTGCCAGCAGGTTACAGGGGGCGAGCACCGGGGAGCTGTTTTTT
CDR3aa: CASRLQGASTGELFF

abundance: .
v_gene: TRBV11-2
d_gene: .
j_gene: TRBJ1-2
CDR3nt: TGTGCCAGCAGCGTAATACAGGGAGGCAGTGGCTACACCTTC
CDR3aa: CASSVIQGGSGYTF

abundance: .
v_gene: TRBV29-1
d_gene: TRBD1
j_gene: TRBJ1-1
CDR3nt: TGCAGCGTTGAAGAACAGGGGAATTATACTGAAGCTTTCTTT
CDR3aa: CSVEEQGNYTEAFF

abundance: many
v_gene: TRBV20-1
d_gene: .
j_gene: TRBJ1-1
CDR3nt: TGCAGTGCTCGGGGGAGTGGGCGCGTAACTGAAGCTTTCTTT
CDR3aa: CSARGSGRVTEAFF

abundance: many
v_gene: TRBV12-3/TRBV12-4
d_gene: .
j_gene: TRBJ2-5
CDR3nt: TGTGCCAGCAGTTTCGGGCCTAGGGAGACCCAGTACTTC
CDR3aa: CASSFGPRETQYF

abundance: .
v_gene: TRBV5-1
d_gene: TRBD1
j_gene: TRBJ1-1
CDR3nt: TGCGCCAGCAGCTTGGCTGGACAGGGTCACCCCGCGAGGACTGAAGCTTTCTTT
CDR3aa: CASSLAGQGHPARTEAFF

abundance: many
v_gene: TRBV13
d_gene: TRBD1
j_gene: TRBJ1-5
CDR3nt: TGTGCCAGCAGCTTTCGAGGGGGCCATCAGCCCCAGCATTTT
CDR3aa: CASSFRGGHQPQHF

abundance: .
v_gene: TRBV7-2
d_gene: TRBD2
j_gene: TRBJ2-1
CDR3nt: TGTGCCAGCAGCTCAGCGGGAGGTGAGCAGTTCTTC
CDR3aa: CASSSAGGEQFF

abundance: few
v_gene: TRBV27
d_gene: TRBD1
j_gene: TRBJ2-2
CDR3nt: TGTGCCAGCAGCCCAGGGACAGGGGCCAGGGAGCTGTTTTTT
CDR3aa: CASSPGTGARELFF

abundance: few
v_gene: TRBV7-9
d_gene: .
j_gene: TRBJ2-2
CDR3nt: TGTGCCAGCAGTTGGGGACAAGTGAACACCGGGGAGCTGTTTTTT
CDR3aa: CASSWGQVNTGELFF

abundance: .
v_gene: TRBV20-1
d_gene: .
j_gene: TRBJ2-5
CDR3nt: TGCAGTGCTAGGCGCGGCGGGGCAGGGATGGAGACCCAGTACTTC
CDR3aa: CSARRGGAGMETQYF

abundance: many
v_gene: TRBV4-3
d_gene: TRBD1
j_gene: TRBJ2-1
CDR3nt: TGCGCCAGCAGCCATCCGACAGGGGCGCCGTTCTTC
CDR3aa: CASSHPTGAPFF

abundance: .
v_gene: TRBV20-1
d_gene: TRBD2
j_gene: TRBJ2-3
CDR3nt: TGCAGTGCTAGAGGGGCTAGCGGGAGGCTCCAACCCAGCACAGATACGCAGTATTTT
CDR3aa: CSARGASGRLQPSTDTQYF

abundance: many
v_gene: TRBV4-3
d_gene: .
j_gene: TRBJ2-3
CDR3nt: TGCGCCAGCAGCCAAACAGGGTCCGATACGCAGTATTTT
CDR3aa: CASSQTGSDTQYF

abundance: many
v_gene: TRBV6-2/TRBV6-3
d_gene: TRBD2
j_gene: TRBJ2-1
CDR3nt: TGTGCCAGCAGTTACCGGGGCGGGGGGGGTAATGAGCAGTTCTTC
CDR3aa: CASSYRGGGGNEQFF

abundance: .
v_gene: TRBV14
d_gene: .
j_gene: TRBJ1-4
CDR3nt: TGTGCCAGCAGCCAAGCCGGCCAGGGGAATGAAAAACTGTTTTTT
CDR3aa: CASSQAGQGNEKLFF

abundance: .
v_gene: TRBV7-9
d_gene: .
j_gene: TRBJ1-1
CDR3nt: TGTGCCAGCAGCTTAGGGCAGGCCGACACTGAAGCTTTCTTT
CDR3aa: CASSLGQADTEAFF

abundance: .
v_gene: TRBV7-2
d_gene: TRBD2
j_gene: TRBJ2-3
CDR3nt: TGTGCCAGCAGCTTAGGTCTAGCGGGAGAATTTGCAGATACGCAGTATTTT
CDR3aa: CASSLGLAGEFADTQYF

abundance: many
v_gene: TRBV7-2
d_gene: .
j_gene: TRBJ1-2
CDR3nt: TGTGCCAGCAGCTTAGGGGTGGTTACCGACGGGTATGGCTACACCTTC
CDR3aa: CASSLGVVTDGYGYTF

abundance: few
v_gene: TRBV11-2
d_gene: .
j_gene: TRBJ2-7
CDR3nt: TGTGCCAGCAGACCACAGGGAGGGATCCACAATGAGCAGTACTTC
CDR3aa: CASRPQGGIHNEQYF

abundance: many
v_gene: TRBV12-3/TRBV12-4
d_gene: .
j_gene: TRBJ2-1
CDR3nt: TGTGCCAGCAGTTTGGTCCAGAGTCCGGTGCAGTTCTTC
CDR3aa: CASSLVQSPVQFF